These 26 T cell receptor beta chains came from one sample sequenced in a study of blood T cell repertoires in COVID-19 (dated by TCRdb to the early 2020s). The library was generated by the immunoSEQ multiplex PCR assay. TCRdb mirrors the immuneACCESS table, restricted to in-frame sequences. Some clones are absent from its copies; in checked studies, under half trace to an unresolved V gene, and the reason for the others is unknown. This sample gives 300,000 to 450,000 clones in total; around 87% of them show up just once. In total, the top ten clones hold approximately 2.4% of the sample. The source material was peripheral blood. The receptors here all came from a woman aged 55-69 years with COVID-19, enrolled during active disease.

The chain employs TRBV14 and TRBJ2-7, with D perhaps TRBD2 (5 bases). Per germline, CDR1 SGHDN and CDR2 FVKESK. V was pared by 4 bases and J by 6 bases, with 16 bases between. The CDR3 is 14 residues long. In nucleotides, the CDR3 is TGTGCCAGCAGCCTAGGCGGGTTCTCGGGCGAGCAGTACTTC. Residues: CASSLGGFSGEQYF.

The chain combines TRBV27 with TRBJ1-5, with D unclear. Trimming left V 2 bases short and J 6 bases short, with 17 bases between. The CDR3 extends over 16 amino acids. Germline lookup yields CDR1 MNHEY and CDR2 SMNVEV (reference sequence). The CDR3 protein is CASSLLAGMDIQPQHF. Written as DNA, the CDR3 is TGTGCCAGCAGTTTACTGGCAGGAATGGATATTCAGCCCCAGCATTTT.

The CDR3 region is CASSLFGGGLGELFF. The CDR3 DNA sequence: TGTGCCAGCAGTTTATTTGGCGGGGGGCTCGGGGAGCTGTTTTTT. The chain joins TRBV27 to TRBJ2-2; TRBD2 aligns across 8 bases. Germline V gives CDR1 MNHEY, CDR2 SMNVEV (reference sequence). J gave up 7 bases and V 1 base, and 5 bases lay outside the gene matches. This CDR3 region has 15 residues.

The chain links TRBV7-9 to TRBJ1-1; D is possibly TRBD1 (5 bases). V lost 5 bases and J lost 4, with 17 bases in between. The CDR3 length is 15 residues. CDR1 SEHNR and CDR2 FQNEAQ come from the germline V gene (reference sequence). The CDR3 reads CASSPRGIRTTEAFF. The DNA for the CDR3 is TGTGCCAGCAGCCCACGGGGGATACGAACCACTGAAGCTTTCTTT.

The DNA for the CDR3 is TGTGCCAGCAGTTCCAGCCCGGGTTCCTACGAGCAGTACTTC. The encoded protein is CASSSSPGSYEQYF. The gene calls are TRBV6-5 and TRBJ2-7; D is ambiguous. V was clipped by 4 bases and J by 1 base, with 11 bases between them. The CDR3 loop spans 14 amino acids. CDR1 and CDR2 from the germline V gene are MNHEY and SVGAGI.

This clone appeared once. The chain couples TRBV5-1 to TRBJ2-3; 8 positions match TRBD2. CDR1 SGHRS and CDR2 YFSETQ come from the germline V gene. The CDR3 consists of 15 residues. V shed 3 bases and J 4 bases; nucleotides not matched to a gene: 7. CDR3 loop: CASSSLAGGADTQYF. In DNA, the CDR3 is TGCGCCAGCAGCTCCCTAGCGGGTGGGGCAGATACGCAGTATTTT.

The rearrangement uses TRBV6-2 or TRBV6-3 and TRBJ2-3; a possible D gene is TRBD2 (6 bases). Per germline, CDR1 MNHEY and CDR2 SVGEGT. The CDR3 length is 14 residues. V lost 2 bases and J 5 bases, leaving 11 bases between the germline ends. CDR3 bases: TGTGCCAGCAGTTACGGGGGGAACAAAGATACGCAGTATTTT. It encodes CASSYGGNKDTQYF.

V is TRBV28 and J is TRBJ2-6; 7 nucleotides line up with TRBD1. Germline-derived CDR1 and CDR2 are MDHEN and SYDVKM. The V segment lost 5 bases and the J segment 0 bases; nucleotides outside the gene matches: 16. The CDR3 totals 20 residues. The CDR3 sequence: CASSTHRGRQVISGANVLTF. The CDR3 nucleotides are TGTGCCAGCAGTACCCACAGGGGCCGGCAGGTCATCTCTGGGGCCAACGTCCTGACTTTC.

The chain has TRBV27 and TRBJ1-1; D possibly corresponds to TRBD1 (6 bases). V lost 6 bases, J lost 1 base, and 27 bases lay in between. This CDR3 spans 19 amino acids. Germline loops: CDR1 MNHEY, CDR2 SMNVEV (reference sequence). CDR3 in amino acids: CASSYKGGGLVLGNTEAFF. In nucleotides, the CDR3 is TGTGCCAGCAGCTATAAGGGCGGGGGGCTCGTGCTGGGGAACACTGAAGCTTTCTTT.

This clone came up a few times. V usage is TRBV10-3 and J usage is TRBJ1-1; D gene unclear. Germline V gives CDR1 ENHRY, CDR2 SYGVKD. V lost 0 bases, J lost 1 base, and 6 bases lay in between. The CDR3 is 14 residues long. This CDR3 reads CAISESYGNTEAFF. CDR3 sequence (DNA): TGTGCCATCAGTGAGTCGTACGGGAACACTGAAGCTTTCTTT.

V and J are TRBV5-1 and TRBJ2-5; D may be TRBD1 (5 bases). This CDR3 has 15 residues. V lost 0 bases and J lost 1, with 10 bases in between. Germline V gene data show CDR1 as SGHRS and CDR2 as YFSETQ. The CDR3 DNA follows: TGCGCCAGCAGCTTGGAACCGACAGTCCAAGAGACCCAGTACTTC. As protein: CASSLEPTVQETQYF.

CDR3 sequence reads: CASSFGGAYGYTF. CDR3 nucleotides: TGTGCCAGCAGTTTCGGGGGGGCCTATGGCTACACCTTC. V is TRBV27 and J is TRBJ1-2; D may be TRBD1 (6 bases). V was trimmed by 3 bases and J by 4 bases, leaving 9 bases between them. Germline V gene lookup returns CDR1 MNHEY and CDR2 SMNVEV (reference sequence). This CDR3 has 13 amino acids.

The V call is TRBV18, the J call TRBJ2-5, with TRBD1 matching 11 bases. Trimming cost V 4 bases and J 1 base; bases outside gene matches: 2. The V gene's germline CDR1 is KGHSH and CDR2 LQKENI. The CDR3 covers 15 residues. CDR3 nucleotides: TGTGCCAGCTCACTGGGACAGGGGGGCCAAGAGACCCAGTACTTC. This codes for CASSLGQGGQETQYF. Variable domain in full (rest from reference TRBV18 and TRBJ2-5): NAGVMQNPRHLVRRRGQEARLRCSPMKGHSHVYWYRQLPEEGLKFMVYLQKENIIDESGMPKERFSAEFPKEGPSILRIQQVVRGDSAAYFCASSLGQGGQETQYFGPGTRLLVL.

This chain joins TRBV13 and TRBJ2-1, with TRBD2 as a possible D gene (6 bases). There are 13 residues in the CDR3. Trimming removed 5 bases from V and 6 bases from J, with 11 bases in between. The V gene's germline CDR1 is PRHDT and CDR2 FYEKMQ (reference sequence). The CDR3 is CASSLTSPNEQFF. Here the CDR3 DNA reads TGTGCCAGCAGCCTCACTAGCCCCAATGAGCAGTTCTTC.

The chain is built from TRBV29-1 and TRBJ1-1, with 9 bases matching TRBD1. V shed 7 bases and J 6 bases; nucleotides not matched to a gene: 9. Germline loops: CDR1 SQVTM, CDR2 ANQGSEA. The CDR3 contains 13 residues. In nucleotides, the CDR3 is TGCAGCGGGTCAGGGACAGGGCAAGCTGAAGCTTTCTTT. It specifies CSGSGTGQAEAFF.

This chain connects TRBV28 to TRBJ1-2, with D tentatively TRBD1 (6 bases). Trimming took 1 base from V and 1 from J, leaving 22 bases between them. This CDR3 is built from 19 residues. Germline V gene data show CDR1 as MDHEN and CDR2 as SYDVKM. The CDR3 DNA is TGTGCCAGCAGTTTATCCAACTTGGAAACAGGGTTTTTTAACTATGGCTACACCTTC. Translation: CASSLSNLETGFFNYGYTF.

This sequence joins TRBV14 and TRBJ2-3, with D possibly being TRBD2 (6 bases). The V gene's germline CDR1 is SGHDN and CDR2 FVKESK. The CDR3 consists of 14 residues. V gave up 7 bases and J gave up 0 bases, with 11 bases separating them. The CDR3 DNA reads TGTGCCAGCACCCTTGGGGGGAGCACAGATACGCAGTATTTT. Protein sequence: CASTLGGSTDTQYF.

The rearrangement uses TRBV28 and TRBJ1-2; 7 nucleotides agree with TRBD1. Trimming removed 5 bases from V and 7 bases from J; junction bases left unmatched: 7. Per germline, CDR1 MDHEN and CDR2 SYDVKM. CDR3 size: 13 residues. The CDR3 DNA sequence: TGTGCCAGCAGTGCAGGGGGATTAGGTGGCTACACCTTC. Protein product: CASSAGGLGGYTF.

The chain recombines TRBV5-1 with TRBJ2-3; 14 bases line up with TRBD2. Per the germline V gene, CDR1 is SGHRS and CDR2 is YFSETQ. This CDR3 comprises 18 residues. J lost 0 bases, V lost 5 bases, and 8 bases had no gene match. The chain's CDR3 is CASRTSGGAIASTDTQYF. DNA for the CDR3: TGCGCCAGCAGGACTAGCGGGGGGGCAATTGCTAGCACAGATACGCAGTATTTT.

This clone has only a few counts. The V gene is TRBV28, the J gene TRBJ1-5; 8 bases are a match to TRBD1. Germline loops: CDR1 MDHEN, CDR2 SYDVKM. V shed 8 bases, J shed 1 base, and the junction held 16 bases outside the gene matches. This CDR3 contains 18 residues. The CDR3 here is CASSRPGQGPRSNQPQHF. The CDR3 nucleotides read TGTGCCAGCTCCCGTCCAGGACAGGGACCCCGCAGCAATCAGCCCCAGCATTTT.

The CDR3 bases are TGTGCTAGTGGTCCAATCGGGACTGGTAAAGTTGAGCAGTTCTTC. This gives the protein CASGPIGTGKVEQFF. The chain recombines TRBV12-5 with TRBJ2-1; D perhaps matches TRBD2 (6 bases). V lost 5 bases, J lost 9 bases, and 20 bases lay in between. The germline V gene encodes CDR1 LGHNT and CDR2 FRNRAP. The CDR3 runs 15 residues.

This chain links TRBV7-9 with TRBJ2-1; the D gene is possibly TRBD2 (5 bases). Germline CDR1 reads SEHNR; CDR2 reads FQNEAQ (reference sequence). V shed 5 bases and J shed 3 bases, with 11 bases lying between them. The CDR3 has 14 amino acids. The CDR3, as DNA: TGTGCCAGCAGCCCAGAAGCGGTCTACAATGAGCAGTTCTTC. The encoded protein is CASSPEAVYNEQFF.

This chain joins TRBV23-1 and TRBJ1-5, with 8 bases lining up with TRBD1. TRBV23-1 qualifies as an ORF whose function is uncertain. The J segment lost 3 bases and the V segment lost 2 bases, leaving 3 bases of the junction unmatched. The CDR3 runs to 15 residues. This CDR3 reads CASSQPDRVNQPQHF. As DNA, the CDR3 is TGCGCCAGCAGTCAACCGGACAGGGTCAATCAGCCCCAGCATTTT.

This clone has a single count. The CDR3 spells CASSAVAASAGELFF. The CDR3 DNA sequence: TGTGCCAGCAGCGCGGTCGCAGCGTCGGCCGGGGAGCTGTTTTTT. V and J are TRBV9 and TRBJ2-2, with D uncertain. Trimming pared 3 bases from V and 6 bases from J, leaving 15 bases between. Germline loops: CDR1 SGDLS, CDR2 YYNGEE. The CDR3 sequence is 15 residues long.

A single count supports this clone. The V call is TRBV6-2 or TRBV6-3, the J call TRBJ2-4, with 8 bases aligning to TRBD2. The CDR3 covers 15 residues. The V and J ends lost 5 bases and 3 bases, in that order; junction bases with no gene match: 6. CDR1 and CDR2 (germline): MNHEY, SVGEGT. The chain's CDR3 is CASSAGGEGKNIQYF. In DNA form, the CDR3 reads TGTGCCAGCAGTGCCGGGGGGGAAGGCAAAAACATTCAGTACTTC.

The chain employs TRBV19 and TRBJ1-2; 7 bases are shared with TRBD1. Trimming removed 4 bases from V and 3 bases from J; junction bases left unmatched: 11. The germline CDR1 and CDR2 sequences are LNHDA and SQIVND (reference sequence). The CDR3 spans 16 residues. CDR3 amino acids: CASSRAGTDGDYGYTF. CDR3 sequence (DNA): TGTGCCAGTAGTAGAGCCGGGACAGATGGCGACTATGGCTACACCTTC.